This paragraph reports one T cell receptor (beta chain). The specificity of this receptor is unknown. No quality values exist for individual bases; no much larger clone is one base distant. According to the germline V gene (reference sequence), CDR1 reads DFQATT and CDR2 reads SNEGSKA. The junction shows trimming of 0 bases on V and 4 bases on J, and the gene matches do not reach 3 bases of it. CDR3 length: 15 amino acids, cysteine to phenylalanine. The read is trimmed to its CDR3 DNA, 45 bases read in frame from base 1. A case-control design nested within a healthcare worker cohort in London, UK, was used, with weekly nasopharyngeal swab PCR tests and blood sampling performed. Healthcare workers were enrolled in the week of the UK lockdown, from 23 to 31 March 2020, and were followed every week for up to about 15 weeks. Libraries were constructed by 5' RACE. Sequencing was carried out with a NextSeq 500. In the TCR library protocol, unique molecular identifiers were attached to individual cDNA molecules to correct for PCR bias and sequencing error. TCR alpha and beta chains were both sequenced, and the abundances of alpha and beta sequences in each sample were closely correlated with each other. The published analysis was carried out like this. V gene, J gene and CDR3 annotation of TCR sequences was performed with Decombinator V4. TCRs were defined as expanded if a significant change between any two time points was detected under a Poisson model with p below 0.0001. TCR abundances were normalised to the total number of TCRs sequenced per sample and expressed as counts per million. MAIT TCRs were defined by TRAV1-2 paired with TRAJ12, TRAJ20 or TRAJ33, and iNKT TCRs by TRAV10 paired with TRAJ18. A search of VDJdb, accessed on 1 November 2021, was run for TCRs annotated to CMV, EBV and SARS-CoV-2, with TCRs annotated for multiple antigens excluded. The raw public reads went through TCRdb reprocessing: fastp at Q25, MiXCR clone calling, in-frame beta chains kept. Each entry merges the rows of one CDR3 protein and shows their most common DNA and genes. The V and J calls were determined by TCRdb, not by the authors. The sample profile shows 55,000 to 70,000 distinct CDR3 sequences; about 11% of them were found once. The ten largest clones represent roughly 1.2% of the sample.

This record belongs to a study of early T cells in non-severe SARS-CoV-2 infection (dated by TCRdb to the early 2020s). Study-level background: Because TCR sequencing relied on bulk RNA taken from unsorted whole blood, pairing of alpha and beta chains was not possible. Results the study describes overall, beyond this receptor: VDJdb matching was skewed toward anti-spike CD8 responses and likely underestimated virus-specific expansions by missing private and CD4 specificities.

The clonotype was recovered from an adult who was a healthcare worker with PCR-confirmed SARS-CoV-2 infection or an uninfected control (not recorded which). The donor label of this sample is uncertain. Sequences were derived from whole blood, sampled at baseline. The sequence links TRBV20-1 to TRBJ2-1; 10 central nucleotides agree with TRBD2. The sequenced DNA: TGCAGTGCTAGAGATTCACTAGCGGGGTACAATGAGCAGTTCTTC. Its coded protein is CSARDSLAGYNEQFF.